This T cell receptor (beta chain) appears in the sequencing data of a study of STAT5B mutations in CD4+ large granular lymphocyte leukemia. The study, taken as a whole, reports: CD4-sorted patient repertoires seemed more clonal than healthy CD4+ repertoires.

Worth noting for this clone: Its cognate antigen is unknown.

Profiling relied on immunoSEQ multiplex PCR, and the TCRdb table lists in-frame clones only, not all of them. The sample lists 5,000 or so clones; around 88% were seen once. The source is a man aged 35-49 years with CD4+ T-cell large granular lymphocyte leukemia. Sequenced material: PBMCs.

CDR3 loop: CASSLGGAGLNTEAFF. The CDR3 region has the DNA TGTGCCAGCAGCTTAGGCGGGGCCGGGCTCAACACTGAAGCTTTCTTT. The gene calls are TRBV13 and TRBJ1-1; a possible D gene is TRBD1 (5 bases). Germline V gene sequence: CDR1 PRHDT, CDR2 FYEKMQ (reference sequence). The CDR3 is made up of 16 amino acids. The V end was cut by 0 bases, the J end by 2 bases, with 13 bases between. Looking up the rest from reference TRBV13 and TRBJ1-1 gives the full variable domain: AAGVIQSPRHLIKEKRETATLKCYPIPRHDTVYWYQQGPGQDPQFLISFYEKMQSDKGSIPDRFSAQQFSDYHSELNMSSLELGDSALYFCASSLGGAGLNTEAFFGQGTRLTVV.